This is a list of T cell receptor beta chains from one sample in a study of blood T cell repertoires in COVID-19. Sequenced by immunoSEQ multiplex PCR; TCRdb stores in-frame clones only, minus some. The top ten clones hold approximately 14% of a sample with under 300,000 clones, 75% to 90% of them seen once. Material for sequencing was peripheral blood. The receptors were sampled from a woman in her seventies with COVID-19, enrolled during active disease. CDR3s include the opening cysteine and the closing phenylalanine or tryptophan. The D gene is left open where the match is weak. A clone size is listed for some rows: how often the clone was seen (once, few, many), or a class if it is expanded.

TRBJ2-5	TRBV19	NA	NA	CASSIDAVRETQYF	TGTGCCAGTAGTATAGATGCGGTGCGAGAGACCCAGTACTTC
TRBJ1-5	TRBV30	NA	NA	CAWNAGPNQPQHF	TGTGCCTGGAACGCAGGGCCCAATCAGCCCCAGCATTTT
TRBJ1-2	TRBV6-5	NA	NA	CASSFGGTAPGYTF	TGTGCCAGCAGTTTTGGGGGCACAGCCCCGGGCTACACCTTC
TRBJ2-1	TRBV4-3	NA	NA	CASSQDHDRTYYNEQFF	TGCGCCAGCAGCCAAGATCACGACAGGACGTATTACAATGAGCAGTTCTTC
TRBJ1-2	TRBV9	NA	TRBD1	CASSPYSGGMDGYTF	TGTGCCAGCAGCCCCTATTCAGGGGGCATGGATGGCTACACCTTC
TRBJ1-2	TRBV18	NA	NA	CASSPLQGRSSNYGYTF	TGTGCCAGCTCACCGCTCCAGGGGAGAAGTTCGAACTATGGCTACACCTTC
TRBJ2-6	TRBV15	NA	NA	CATSRRSGANVLTF	TGTGCCACCAGCAGGAGGTCTGGGGCCAACGTCCTGACTTTC
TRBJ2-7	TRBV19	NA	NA	CASRDTLYEQYF	TGTGCCTCGAGGGACACCCTATACGAGCAGTACTTC
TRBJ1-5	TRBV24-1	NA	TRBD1	CATSGGQGGQPQHF	TGTGCCACCAGTGGGGGGCAGGGGGGCCAGCCCCAGCATTTT
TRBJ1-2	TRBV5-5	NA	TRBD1	CASSFGTGGSYGYTF	TGTGCCAGCAGCTTCGGGACAGGGGGCAGCTATGGCTACACCTTC
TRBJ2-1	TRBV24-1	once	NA	CATSDVTAGQYNEQFF	TGTGCCACCAGTGACGTTACCGCAGGCCAGTACAATGAGCAGTTCTTC
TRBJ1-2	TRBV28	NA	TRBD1	CASSPRDSIMYGYTF	TGTGCCAGCAGTCCTCGGGACAGTATCATGTATGGCTACACCTTC
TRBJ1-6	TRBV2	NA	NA	CASSINPGSPLHF	TGTGCCAGCAGTATAAACCCGGGTTCACCCCTCCACTTT
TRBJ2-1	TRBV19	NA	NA	CASSRGWGTNEQFF	TGTGCCAGTAGTAGGGGCTGGGGGACTAATGAGCAGTTCTTC
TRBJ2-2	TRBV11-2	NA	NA	CASSLGLGTRARGGELFF	TGTGCCAGCAGCTTGGGCTTGGGGACAAGGGCCAGGGGCGGGGAGCTGTTTTTT
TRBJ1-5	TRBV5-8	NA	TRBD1	CASSGTQGAGNQPQHF	TGTGCCAGCAGCGGCACACAGGGGGCGGGCAATCAGCCCCAGCATTTT
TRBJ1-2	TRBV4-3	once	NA	CASSQTVLDGYTF	TGCGCCAGCAGCCAGACAGTCCTAGATGGCTACACCTTC
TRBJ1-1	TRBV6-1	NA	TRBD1	CASSERGTGLMNTEAFF	TGTGCCAGCAGTGAAAGGGGGACAGGGCTCATGAACACTGAAGCTTTCTTT
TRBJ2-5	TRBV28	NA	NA	CASTTGFQETQYF	TGTGCCAGCACCACAGGGTTCCAAGAGACCCAGTACTTC
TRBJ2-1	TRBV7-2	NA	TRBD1	CASNRGKVGEQFF	TGTGCCAGTAACAGGGGAAAAGTCGGTGAGCAGTTCTTC
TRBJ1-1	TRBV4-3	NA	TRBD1	CASSQDLVQGTNTEAFF	TGCGCCAGCAGCCAAGATCTGGTACAGGGGACGAACACTGAAGCTTTCTTT
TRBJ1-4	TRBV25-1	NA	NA	CASRDSREKLFF	TGTGCCAGCAGGGACTCAAGGGAAAAACTGTTTTTT
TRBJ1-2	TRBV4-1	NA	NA	CASSQGRTGNYGYTF	TGCGCCAGCAGCCAAGGGCGGACGGGGAACTATGGCTACACCTTC
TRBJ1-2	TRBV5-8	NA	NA	CASPYWKDGGIGYGYTF	TGTGCCAGCCCCTATTGGAAGGACGGGGGGATCGGGTATGGCTACACCTTC
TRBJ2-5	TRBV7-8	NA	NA	CASSTGQVPWETQYF	TGTGCCAGCAGTACAGGTCAGGTTCCCTGGGAGACCCAGTACTTC
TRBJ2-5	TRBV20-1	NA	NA	CRAECGPQYF	TGCAGGGCAGAGTGTGGGCCGCAGTACTTC
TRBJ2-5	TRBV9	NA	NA	CASSVTPGETQYF	TGTGCCAGCAGCGTGACCCCCGGGGAGACCCAGTACTTC
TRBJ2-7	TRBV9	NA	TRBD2	CASSSRTSGSYEQYF	TGTGCCAGCAGCTCGAGGACTAGCGGCTCCTACGAGCAGTACTTC
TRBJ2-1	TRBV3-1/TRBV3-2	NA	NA	CASSPSTAGEQFF	TGTGCCAGCAGCCCCTCCACAGCCGGTGAGCAGTTCTTC
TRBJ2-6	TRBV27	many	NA	CASSFFPGSGANVLTF	TGTGCCAGCAGTTTCTTCCCCGGGAGTGGGGCCAACGTCCTGACTTTC
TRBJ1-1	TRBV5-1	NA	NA	CASSPLDSLVTEAFF	TGCGCCAGCAGCCCTCTAGACAGTTTAGTCACTGAAGCTTTCTTT
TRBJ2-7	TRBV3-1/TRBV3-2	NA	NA	CASSFGHYEQYF	TGTGCCAGCAGCTTTGGCCACTACGAGCAGTACTTC
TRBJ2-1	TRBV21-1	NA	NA	CASTPLLAGQGNEQFF	TGTGCCAGCACCCCCTTACTAGCGGGGCAGGGCAATGAGCAGTTCTTC
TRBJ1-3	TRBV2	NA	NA	CASSEAFGSLGISGNTIYF	TGTGCCAGCAGTGAAGCGTTTGGGAGTCTCGGAATCTCTGGAAACACCATATATTTT
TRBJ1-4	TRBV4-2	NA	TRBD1	CASSQGTGEDEKLFF	TGTGCCAGCAGCCAAGGAACAGGGGAAGATGAAAAACTGTTTTTT
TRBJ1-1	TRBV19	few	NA	CASTPEAGNTEAFF	TGTGCCAGTACGCCCGAGGCGGGGAACACTGAAGCTTTCTTT
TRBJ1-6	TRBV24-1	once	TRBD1	CATSDQTGLNSPLHF	TGTGCCACCAGTGATCAGACAGGGTTGAATTCACCCCTCCACTTT
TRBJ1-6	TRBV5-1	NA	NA	CASSLEGGDGLNSPLHF	TGCGCCAGCAGCTTGGAGGGGGGGGATGGCCTAAATTCACCCCTCCACTTT
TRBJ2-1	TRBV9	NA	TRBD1	CASSVGTAYNEQFF	TGTGCCAGCAGCGTCGGGACAGCCTACAATGAGCAGTTCTTC
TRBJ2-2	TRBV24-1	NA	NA	CATSDATGELFF	TGTGCCACCAGTGATGCGACAGGAGAGCTGTTTTTT
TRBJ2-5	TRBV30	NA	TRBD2	CAWRPAGGRETQYF	TGTGCCTGGAGACCAGCGGGGGGGAGGGAGACCCAGTACTTC
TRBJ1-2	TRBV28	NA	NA	CASSEGQNYGYTF	TGTGCCAGCAGCGAGGGCCAGAACTATGGCTACACCTTC
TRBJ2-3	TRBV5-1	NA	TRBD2	CASSTSGGNADTQYF	TGCGCCAGCAGCACTAGCGGGGGAAATGCAGATACGCAGTATTTT
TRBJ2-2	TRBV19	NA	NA	CASSAVDAGTGELFF	TGTGCCAGTAGTGCCGTCGATGCGGGCACCGGGGAGCTGTTTTTT
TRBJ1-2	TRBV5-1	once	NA	CASRLTENYGYTF	TGCGCCAGCAGGCTGACAGAAAACTATGGCTACACCTTC
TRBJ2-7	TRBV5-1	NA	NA	CASSSGGDEQYF	TGCGCCAGCAGCTCCGGGGGAGACGAGCAGTACTTC
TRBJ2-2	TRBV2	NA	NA	CASSVQGRNTGELFF	TGTGCCAGCAGTGTTCAGGGTAGAAACACCGGGGAGCTGTTTTTT
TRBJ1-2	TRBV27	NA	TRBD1	CASSSGQGYYGYTF	TGTGCCAGCAGTTCTGGACAGGGTTACTATGGCTACACCTTC
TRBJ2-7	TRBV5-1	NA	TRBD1	CASSSRDRVDEQYF	TGCGCCAGCAGCTCCCGGGACAGGGTCGACGAGCAGTACTTC